A selection of T cell receptor beta chains follows, all from one sample in a study of blood T cell repertoires in COVID-19. Sequencing used immunoSEQ multiplex PCR; TCRdb keeps in-frame clones, though not all of them. The table lists about 120,000 clones, 80% to 85% of them singletons. The sequenced sample was peripheral blood. Receptors originate from a man in his 70s with acute or convalescent COVID-19. CDR3s leave out the opening cysteine and the closing phenylalanine or tryptophan.

CDR3 protein | V gene
ASSLGSGGSGEKLF | TRBV28
ASSLESDTGELF | TRBV5-1
ASSIEPRGTIGYNEQF | TRBV19
ASSSGQGDGYT | TRBV7-6
ASSFDSADSPLH | TRBV5-1
ASSENYYGYT | TRBV28
SVVMVLGQGPF | TRBV29-1
ASSPLGQGTTEAF | TRBV5-6
ASSRDSKDIQY | TRBV7-3
ASSERGRIEQY | TRBV6-1
ASRRANTGELF | TRBV6-5
ASRTGTGDSPLH | TRBV5-1
SVVEGQGGTQY | TRBV29-1